This is a list of T cell receptor beta chains from one sample in a study of blood T cell repertoires in COVID-19. Generated by immunoSEQ multiplex PCR, the TCRdb table keeps only in-frame clones and is missing some. The table includes roughly 200,000 clones, around 86% detected once. The sequenced sample consisted of peripheral blood. The receptors shown here come from a woman aged 30 to 39 with active or convalescent COVID-19. Each CDR3 is given without its conserved first and last residue.

j_call: TRBJ1-5
v_call: TRBV5-1
cdr3_aa: ASKPTGQSNQPQH

j_call: TRBJ2-3
v_call: TRBV5-1
cdr3_aa: ASRTGTSASTDTQY

j_call: TRBJ2-1
v_call: TRBV27
cdr3_aa: ASSLLGVRNEQF

j_call: TRBJ2-3
v_call: TRBV25-1
cdr3_aa: ASSLTGFTDTQY

j_call: TRBJ2-1
v_call: TRBV12-5
cdr3_aa: ATLTTGSPNEQF

j_call: TRBJ1-1
v_call: TRBV4-1
cdr3_aa: ASSPGQPAPAF

j_call: TRBJ1-5
v_call: TRBV13
cdr3_aa: ASSSSGGQPQH

j_call: TRBJ1-2
v_call: TRBV5-1
cdr3_aa: ASSSYKTTTSSDYGYT

j_call: TRBJ1-1
v_call: TRBV6-6
cdr3_aa: ASSYADTNTEAF

j_call: TRBJ1-2
v_call: TRBV5-1
cdr3_aa: ASSLPLTTGTVANYGYT

j_call: TRBJ2-7
v_call: TRBV14
cdr3_aa: ASSQGRFYEQY

j_call: TRBJ2-1
v_call: TRBV9
cdr3_aa: ASSVATPGYNEQF

j_call: TRBJ2-1
v_call: TRBV13
cdr3_aa: ASSLGAGVAYNEQF

j_call: TRBJ1-6
v_call: TRBV11-2
cdr3_aa: ASSLQAGRSPLH

j_call: TRBJ1-3
v_call: TRBV5-1
cdr3_aa: ASRGQGGRNTIY

j_call: TRBJ2-7
v_call: TRBV7-9
cdr3_aa: ASSSDRGFYEQY

j_call: TRBJ1-3
v_call: TRBV7-8
cdr3_aa: ASSLVNRRTGNTIY

j_call: TRBJ1-1
v_call: TRBV19
cdr3_aa: ASREGYTEAF

j_call: TRBJ1-1
v_call: TRBV10-1
cdr3_aa: ASSPDRNYEAF

j_call: TRBJ2-2
v_call: TRBV19
cdr3_aa: ASRGGVAGELF

j_call: TRBJ2-1
v_call: TRBV4-1
cdr3_aa: ASSQELAGTYNEQF

j_call: TRBJ1-5
v_call: TRBV28
cdr3_aa: ASSLDAGGEVKNQPQH

j_call: TRBJ1-4
v_call: TRBV9
cdr3_aa: ASSSPGGTGTTNEKLF

j_call: TRBJ1-1
v_call: TRBV5-5
cdr3_aa: ASSGGLGLRLGNTEAF

j_call: TRBJ1-2
v_call: TRBV11-2
cdr3_aa: ASSEGQFYGYT